One and the same sample provided the 4 T cell receptor beta chains below, sequenced in a study of blood T cell repertoires in COVID-19. Repertoires were generated with immunoSEQ multiplex PCR, while TCRdb's copy carries only in-frame clones and drops some. Counted here are 300,000 to 350,000 clones, just over 85% occurring once; the ten biggest clones make up 4% to 5%. The sample taken for sequencing was PBMCs or T cells enriched from blood (not recorded which). These receptors were taken from a woman aged 40 to 50 with acute COVID-19.

J is TRBJ2-2 and V is TRBV2; D possibly corresponds to TRBD1 (6 bases). V lost 4 bases to trimming and J lost 6 bases, with 15 bases between them. Germline lookup yields CDR1 SNHLY and CDR2 FYNNEI. This CDR3 is built from 15 residues. The CDR3 nucleotides read TGTGCCAGCAGTGGGACAGCCCCTCAGGCCGGGGAGCTGTTTTTT. Translated: CASSGTAPQAGELFF. Filled out from reference TRBV2 and TRBJ2-2, the complete variable domain reads EPEVTQTPSHQVTQMGQEVILRCVPISNHLYFYWYRQILGQKVEFLVSFYNNEISEKSEIFDDQFSVERPDGSNFTLKIRSTKLEDSAMYFCASSGTAPQAGELFFGEGSRLTVL.

This chain's CDR3 is CASSKGQNTGELFF. CDR3 DNA: TGCGCCAGCAGCAAGGGACAGAACACCGGGGAGCTGTTTTTT. V and J are TRBV5-1 and TRBJ2-2; D possibly corresponds to TRBD1 (6 bases). Germline values: CDR1 SGHRS, CDR2 YFSETQ. Trimming left V 4 bases short and J 1 base short, with 8 bases between. This CDR3 region has 14 residues.

V usage is TRBV10-3 and J usage is TRBJ2-3; 10 positions agree with TRBD2. Germline values: CDR1 ENHRY, CDR2 SYGVKD. The V segment lost 10 bases and the J segment 14 bases; nucleotides outside the gene matches: 12. The CDR3 extends over 12 amino acids. As DNA, the CDR3 is TGTGCCACCTGCCCTAGCGGGGGCCCCCGGTATTTT. The encoded protein is CATCPSGGPRYF.

The V and J genes are TRBV27 and TRBJ2-1; the D gene is possibly TRBD1 (6 bases). CDR1 and CDR2 from the germline V gene are MNHEY and SMNVEV (reference sequence). Trimming took off 3 bases at V and 15 bases at J, with 18 bases between the two ends. CDR3 length equals 13 residues. DNA of the CDR3: TGTGCCAGCAGTTTTACCCTGGACAGCCCCGGGTTCTTC. Its translation is CASSFTLDSPGFF.